This T cell receptor (beta chain) originates from a study of T cell responses to AZD1222 COVID-19 vaccine. This clone was picked up a small number of times. Clones were sequenced by immunoSEQ multiplex PCR, and TCRdb holds only the in-frame ones, with some missing. The sample consists of some 200,000 clones, about 89% of them appearing once. Unmatched junction bases numbered 0, after V lost 5 bases and J lost 5 bases. Germline CDR1 MRHNA, CDR2 SNTAGT. The CDR3 runs to 13 residues. This chain uses TRBV6-4 with TRBJ2-2; 9 bases are shared with TRBD2. This sequence originates from an adult who received the AZD1222 COVID-19 vaccine. Sequenced material: peripheral blood, taken 28 days after the second AZD1222 dose. The CDR3 protein is CASSTSGTGELFF. CDR3 nucleotide sequence: TGTGCCAGCAGTACTAGCGGGACCGGGGAGCTGTTTTTT.